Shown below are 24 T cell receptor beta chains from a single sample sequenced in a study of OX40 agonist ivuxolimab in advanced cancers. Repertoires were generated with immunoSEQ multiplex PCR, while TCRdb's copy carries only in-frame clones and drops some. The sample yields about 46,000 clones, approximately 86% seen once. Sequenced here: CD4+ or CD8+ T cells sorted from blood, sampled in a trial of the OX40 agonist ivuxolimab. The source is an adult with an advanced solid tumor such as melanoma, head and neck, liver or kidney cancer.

CDR3 DNA: TGCGCCAGCAGTTCCAGCGGGGGAACAGATACGCAGTATTTT. Translated, it gives CASSSSGGTDTQYF. The V call is TRBV10-1, the J call TRBJ2-3, with TRBD2 matching 8 bases. Germline loops: CDR1 WNHNN, CDR2 SYGVQD (reference sequence). V gave up 5 bases and J gave up 3 bases; unmatched junction bases: 4. This CDR3 contains 14 residues.

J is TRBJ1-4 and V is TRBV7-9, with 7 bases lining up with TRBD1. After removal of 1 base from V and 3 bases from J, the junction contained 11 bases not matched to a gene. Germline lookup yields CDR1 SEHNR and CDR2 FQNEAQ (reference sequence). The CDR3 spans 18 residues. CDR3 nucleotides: TGTGCCAGCAGCTTAGTTACAGGGGCCCGACCCTCTAATGAAAAACTGTTTTTT. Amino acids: CASSLVTGARPSNEKLFF. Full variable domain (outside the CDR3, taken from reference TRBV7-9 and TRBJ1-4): DTGVSQNPRHKITKRGQNVTFRCDPISEHNRLYWYRQTLGQGPEFLTYFQNEAQLEKSRLLSDRFSAERPKGSFSTLEIQRTEQGDSAMYLCASSLVTGARPSNEKLFFGSGTQLSVL.

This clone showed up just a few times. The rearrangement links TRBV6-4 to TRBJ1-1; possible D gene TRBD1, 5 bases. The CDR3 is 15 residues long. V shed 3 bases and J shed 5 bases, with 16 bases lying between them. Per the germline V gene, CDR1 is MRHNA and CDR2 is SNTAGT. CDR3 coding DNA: TGTGCCAGCAGTGAGGACGGTTCAGGGCGGACTGAAGCTTTCTTT. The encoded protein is CASSEDGSGRTEAFF.

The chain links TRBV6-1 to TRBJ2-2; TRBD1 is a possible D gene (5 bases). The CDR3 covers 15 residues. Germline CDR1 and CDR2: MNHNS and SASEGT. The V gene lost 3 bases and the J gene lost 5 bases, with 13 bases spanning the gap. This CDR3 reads CASSEAGLGTGELFF. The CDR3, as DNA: TGTGCCAGCAGTGAGGCAGGGCTGGGGACCGGGGAGCTGTTTTTT.

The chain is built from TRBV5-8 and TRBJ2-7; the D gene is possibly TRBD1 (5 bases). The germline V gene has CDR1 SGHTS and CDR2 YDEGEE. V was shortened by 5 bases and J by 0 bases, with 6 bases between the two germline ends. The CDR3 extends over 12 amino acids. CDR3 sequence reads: CASRTVSYEQYF. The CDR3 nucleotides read TGTGCCAGCAGGACAGTCTCCTACGAGCAGTACTTC.

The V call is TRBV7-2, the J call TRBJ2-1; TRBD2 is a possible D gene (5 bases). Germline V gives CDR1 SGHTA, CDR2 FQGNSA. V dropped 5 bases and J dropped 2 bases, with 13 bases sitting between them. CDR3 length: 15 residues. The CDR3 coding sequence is TGTGCCAGCAGCCCGGGATTAGACCCCTACAATGAGCAGTTCTTC. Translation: CASSPGLDPYNEQFF.

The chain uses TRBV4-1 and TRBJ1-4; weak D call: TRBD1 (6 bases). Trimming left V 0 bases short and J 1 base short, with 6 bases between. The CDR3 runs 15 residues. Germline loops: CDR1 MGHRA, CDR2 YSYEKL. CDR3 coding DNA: TGCGCCAGCAGCCAAGAGGACAGAACTAATGAAAAACTGTTTTTT. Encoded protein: CASSQEDRTNEKLFF.

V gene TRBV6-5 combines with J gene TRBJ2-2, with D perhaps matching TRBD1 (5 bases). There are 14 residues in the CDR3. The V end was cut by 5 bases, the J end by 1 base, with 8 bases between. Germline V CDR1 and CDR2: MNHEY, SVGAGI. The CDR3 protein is CASSPQGNTGELFF. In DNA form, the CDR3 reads TGTGCCAGCAGTCCTCAGGGGAACACCGGGGAGCTGTTTTTT.

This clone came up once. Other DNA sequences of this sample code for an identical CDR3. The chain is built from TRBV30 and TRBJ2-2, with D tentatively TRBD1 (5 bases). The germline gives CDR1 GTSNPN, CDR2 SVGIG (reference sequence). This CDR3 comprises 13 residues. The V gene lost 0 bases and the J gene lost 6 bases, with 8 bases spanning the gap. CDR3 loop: CAWSVLQAGELFF. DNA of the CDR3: TGTGCCTGGAGTGTACTACAGGCCGGGGAGCTGTTTTTT.

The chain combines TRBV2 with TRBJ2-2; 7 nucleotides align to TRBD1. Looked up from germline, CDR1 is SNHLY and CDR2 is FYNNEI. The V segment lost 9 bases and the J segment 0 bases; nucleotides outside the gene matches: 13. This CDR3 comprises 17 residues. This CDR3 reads CASSFDRVSANTGELFF. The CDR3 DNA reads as TGTGCCAGTTCCTTTGACAGGGTTAGCGCGAACACCGGGGAGCTGTTTTTT.

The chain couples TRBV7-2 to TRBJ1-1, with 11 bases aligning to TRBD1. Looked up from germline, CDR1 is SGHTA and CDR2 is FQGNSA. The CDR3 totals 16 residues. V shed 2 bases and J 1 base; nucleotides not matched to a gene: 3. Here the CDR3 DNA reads TGTGCCAGCAGCTTATTCGGGACAGGGGGGAACACTGAAGCTTTCTTT. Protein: CASSLFGTGGNTEAFF.

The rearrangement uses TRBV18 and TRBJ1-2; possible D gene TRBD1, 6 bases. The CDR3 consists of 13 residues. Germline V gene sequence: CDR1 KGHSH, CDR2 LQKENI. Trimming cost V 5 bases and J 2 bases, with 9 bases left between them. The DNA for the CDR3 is TGTGCCAGCTCAGGACAGCCAAACTATGGCTACACCTTC. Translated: CASSGQPNYGYTF.

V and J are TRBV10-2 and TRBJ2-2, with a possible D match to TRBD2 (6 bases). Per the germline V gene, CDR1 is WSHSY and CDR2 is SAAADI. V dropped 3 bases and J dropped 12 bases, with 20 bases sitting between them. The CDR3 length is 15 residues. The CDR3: CASSDSTVHRGKLFF. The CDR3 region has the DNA TGCGCCAGCAGTGATTCGACAGTCCACCGGGGGAAGCTGTTTTTT.

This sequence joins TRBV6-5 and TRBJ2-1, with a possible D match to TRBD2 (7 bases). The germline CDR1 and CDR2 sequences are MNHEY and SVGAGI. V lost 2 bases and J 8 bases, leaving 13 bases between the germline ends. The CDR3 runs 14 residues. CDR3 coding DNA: TGTGCCAGCAGTTACGGGGGGGCTCGGGATGAGCAGTTCTTC. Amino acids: CASSYGGARDEQFF.

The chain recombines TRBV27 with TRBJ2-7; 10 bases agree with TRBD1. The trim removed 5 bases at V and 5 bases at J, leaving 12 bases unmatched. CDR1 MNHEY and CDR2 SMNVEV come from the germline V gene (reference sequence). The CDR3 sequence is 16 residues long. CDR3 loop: CASSHIPGTGVNEQYF. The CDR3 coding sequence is TGTGCCAGCAGTCACATCCCCGGGACAGGGGTCAACGAGCAGTACTTC.

The CDR3 DNA follows: TGTGCCTGGAGCTTAGGAGAGTACACCGGGGAGCTGTTTTTT. Amino acids: CAWSLGEYTGELFF. This chain links TRBV30 with TRBJ2-2; no reliable D call. Trimming left V 3 bases short and J 3 bases short, with 11 bases between. The CDR3 has 14 amino acids. CDR1 is GTSNPN and CDR2 is SVGIG in the germline V gene (reference sequence).

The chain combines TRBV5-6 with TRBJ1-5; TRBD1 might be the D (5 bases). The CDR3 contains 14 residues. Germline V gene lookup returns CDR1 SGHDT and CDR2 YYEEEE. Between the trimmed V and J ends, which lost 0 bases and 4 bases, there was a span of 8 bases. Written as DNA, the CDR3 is TGTGCCAGCAGCTTGGAAGGGGTAAATCAGCCCCAGCATTTT. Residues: CASSLEGVNQPQHF.

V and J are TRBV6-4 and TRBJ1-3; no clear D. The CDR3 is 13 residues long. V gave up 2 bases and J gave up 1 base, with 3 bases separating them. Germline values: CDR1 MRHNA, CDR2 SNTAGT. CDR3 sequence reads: CASSDISGNTIYF. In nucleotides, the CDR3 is TGTGCCAGCAGTGACATTTCTGGAAACACCATATATTTT.

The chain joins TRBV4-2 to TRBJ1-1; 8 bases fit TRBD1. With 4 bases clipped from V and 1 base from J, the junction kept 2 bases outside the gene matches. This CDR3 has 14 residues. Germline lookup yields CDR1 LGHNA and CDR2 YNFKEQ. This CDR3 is CASSPGQGNTEAFF. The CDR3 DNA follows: TGTGCCAGCAGCCCAGGACAGGGGAACACTGAAGCTTTCTTT.

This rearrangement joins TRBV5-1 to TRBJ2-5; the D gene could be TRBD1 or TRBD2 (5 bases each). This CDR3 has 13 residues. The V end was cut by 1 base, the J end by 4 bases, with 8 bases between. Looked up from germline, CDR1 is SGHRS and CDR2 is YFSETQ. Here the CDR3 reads CASSLTGRETQYF. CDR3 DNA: TGCGCCAGCAGCTTGACGGGACGAGAGACCCAGTACTTC.

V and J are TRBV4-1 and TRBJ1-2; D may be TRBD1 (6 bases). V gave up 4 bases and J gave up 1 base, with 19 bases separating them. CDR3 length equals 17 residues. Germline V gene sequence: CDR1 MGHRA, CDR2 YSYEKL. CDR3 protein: CASSRVQQGRSNYGYTF. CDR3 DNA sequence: TGCGCCAGCAGCCGAGTTCAACAGGGACGGAGTAACTATGGCTACACCTTC.

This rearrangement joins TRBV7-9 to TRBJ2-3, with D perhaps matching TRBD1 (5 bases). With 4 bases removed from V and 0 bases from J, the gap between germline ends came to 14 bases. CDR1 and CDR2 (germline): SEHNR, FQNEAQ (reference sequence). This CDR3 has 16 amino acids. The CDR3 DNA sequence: TGTGCCAGCAGCTCAAAGGCAGGGTCTAGCACAGATACGCAGTATTTT. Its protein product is CASSSKAGSSTDTQYF.

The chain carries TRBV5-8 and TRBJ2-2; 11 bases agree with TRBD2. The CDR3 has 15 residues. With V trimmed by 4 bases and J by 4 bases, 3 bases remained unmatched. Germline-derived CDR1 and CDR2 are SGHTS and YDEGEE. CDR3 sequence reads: CASSLAGGGTGELFF. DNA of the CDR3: TGTGCCAGCAGCCTAGCGGGAGGCGGCACCGGGGAGCTGTTTTTT.

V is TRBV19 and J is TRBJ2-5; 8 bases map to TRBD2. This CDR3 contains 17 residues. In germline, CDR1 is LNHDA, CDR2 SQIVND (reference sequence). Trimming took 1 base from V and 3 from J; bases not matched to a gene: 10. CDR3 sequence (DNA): TGTGCCAGTAGTATAGTATCCAGCGGGAGAGGAGAAGAGACCCAGTACTTC. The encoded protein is CASSIVSSGRGEETQYF.